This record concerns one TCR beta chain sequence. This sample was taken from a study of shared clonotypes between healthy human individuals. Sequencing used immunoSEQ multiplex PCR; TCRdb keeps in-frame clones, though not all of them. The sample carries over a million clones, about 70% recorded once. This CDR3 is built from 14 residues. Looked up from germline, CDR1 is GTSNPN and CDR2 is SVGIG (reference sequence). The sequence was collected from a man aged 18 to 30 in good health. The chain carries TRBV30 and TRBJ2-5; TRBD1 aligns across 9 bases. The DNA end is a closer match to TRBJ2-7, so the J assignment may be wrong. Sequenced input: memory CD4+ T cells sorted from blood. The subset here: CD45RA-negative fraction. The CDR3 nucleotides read TGTGCCTGGCGGCGGTCGGGACAGGGCTACGAGCAGTACTTC. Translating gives CAWRRSGQGYEQYF.